This T cell receptor (beta chain) is drawn from a study of regulatory T cells in long-lasting Graves disease. Noted time point: newly diagnosed GD, antithyroid drugs for less than 3 months. Preparation of the TCR library used RNA extracted from PBMCs. Germline CDR1 is LNHDA and CDR2 is SQIVND (reference sequence). The V end was cut by 7 bases, the J end by 7 bases, with 22 bases between. The CDR3 extends over 15 amino acids. Arm-PCR of CDR3 regions and iRepertoire HTBI primers were used to build TCR beta libraries. TCRdb re-called the multiplex PCR reads with MiXCR, one entry per CDR3 protein. Here the sample spans 320,000 or so distinct CDR3 sequences, approximately 20% being singletons.

The TCR sequence derives from a female donor with Graves disease. V is TRBV19 and J is TRBJ1-2; D might be TRBD1 (6 bases). The material sequenced was peripheral blood mononuclear cells (PBMCs), taken at new diagnosis, from a patient treated with antithyroid drugs. The CDR3 coding sequence is TGTGCCAGTACCCATCTGACAGGCTCCTTCGGTGGCTACACCTTC. It yields the protein CASTHLTGSFGGYTF.